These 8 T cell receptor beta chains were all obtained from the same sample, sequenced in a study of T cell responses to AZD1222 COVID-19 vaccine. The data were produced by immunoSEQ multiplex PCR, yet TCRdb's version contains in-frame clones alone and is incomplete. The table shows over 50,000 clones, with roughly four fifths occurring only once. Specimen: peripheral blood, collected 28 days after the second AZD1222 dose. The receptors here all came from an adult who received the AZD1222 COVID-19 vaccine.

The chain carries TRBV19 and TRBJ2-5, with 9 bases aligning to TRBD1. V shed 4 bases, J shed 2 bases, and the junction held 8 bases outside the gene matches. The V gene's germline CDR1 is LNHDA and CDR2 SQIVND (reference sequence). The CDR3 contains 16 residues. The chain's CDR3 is CASSKMGTGIQETQYF. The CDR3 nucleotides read TGTGCCAGTAGTAAGATGGGGACAGGGATACAAGAGACCCAGTACTTC.

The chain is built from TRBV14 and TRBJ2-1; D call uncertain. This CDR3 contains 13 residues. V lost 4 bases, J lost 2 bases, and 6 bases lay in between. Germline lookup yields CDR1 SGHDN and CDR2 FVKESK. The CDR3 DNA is TGTGCCAGCAGCCTCGGAACCTACAATGAGCAGTTCTTC. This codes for CASSLGTYNEQFF. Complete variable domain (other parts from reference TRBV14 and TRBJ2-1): EAGVTQFPSHSVIEKGQTVTLRCDPISGHDNLYWYRRVMGKEIKFLLHFVKESKQDESGMPNNRFLAERTGGTYSTLKVQPAELEDSGVYFCASSLGTYNEQFFGPGTRLTVL.

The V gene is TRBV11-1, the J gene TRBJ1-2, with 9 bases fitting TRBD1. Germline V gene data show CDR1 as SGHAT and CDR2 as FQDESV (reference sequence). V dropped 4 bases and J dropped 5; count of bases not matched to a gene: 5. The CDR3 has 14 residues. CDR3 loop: CASSSGTGYYGYTF. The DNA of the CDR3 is TGTGCCAGCAGCTCCGGGACAGGGTATTATGGCTACACCTTC.

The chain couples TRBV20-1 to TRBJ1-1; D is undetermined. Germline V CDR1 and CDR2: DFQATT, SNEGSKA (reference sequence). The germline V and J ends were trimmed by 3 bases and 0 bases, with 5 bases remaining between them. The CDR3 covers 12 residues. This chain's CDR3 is CSASRVNTEAFF. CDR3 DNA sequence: TGCAGTGCTAGTCGGGTGAACACTGAAGCTTTCTTT.

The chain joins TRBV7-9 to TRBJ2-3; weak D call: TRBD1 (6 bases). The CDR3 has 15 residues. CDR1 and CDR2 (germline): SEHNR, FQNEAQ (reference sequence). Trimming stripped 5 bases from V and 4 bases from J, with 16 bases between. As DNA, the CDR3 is TGTGCCAGCAGCCCGTTGACAGGCCCCGCAGATACGCAGTATTTT. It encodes CASSPLTGPADTQYF. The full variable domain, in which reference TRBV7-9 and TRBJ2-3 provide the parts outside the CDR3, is DTGVSQNPRHKITKRGQNVTFRCDPISEHNRLYWYRQTLGQGPEFLTYFQNEAQLEKSRLLSDRFSAERPKGSFSTLEIQRTEQGDSAMYLCASSPLTGPADTQYFGPGTRLTVL.

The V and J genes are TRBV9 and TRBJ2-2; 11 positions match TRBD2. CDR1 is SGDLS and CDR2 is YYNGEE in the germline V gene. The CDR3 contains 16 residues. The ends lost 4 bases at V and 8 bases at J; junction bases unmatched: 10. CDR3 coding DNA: TGTGCCAGCAGCTTAGGACTAGCGGGTATCGAGGGGGAGCTGTTTTTT. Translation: CASSLGLAGIEGELFF.

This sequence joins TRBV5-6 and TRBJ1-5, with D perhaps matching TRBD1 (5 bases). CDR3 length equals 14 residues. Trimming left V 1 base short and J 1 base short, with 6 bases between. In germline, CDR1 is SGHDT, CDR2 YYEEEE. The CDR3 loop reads CASSLRQSNQPQHF. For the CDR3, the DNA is TGTGCCAGCAGCTTGAGACAGAGCAATCAGCCCCAGCATTTT.

The CDR3 loop is CASSGQILYEQYF. The CDR3 bases are TGTGCCAGCTCCGGGCAAATCCTTTACGAGCAGTACTTC. The rearrangement uses TRBV18 and TRBJ2-7; no clear D gene. Trimming took 6 bases from V and 4 from J, leaving 13 bases between them. The CDR3 has 13 amino acids. Germline V lookup: CDR1 KGHSH, CDR2 LQKENI.